This TCR beta chain is drawn from a study of relationships among human T cell subsets. Study-level findings and limits: Over 50% of CD8+ cytotoxic sequences came from clones with over 100 reads. Substantial CDR3 sharing among Th1, Th2 and regulatory cells suggested stochastic fate choice.

Concerning this clonotype itself: Its antigen remains unidentified.

The T cell receptor alpha and beta CDR3 regions were amplified from mRNA by semiquantitative ARM-PCR. Tagged nested gene-specific primers were used first, then communal superprimers amplified exponentially. Each CDR3 protein gets one entry after TCRdb re-called the multiplex PCR reads with MiXCR. Of some 13,000 distinct CDR3 sequences in the sample, approximately 67% were seen once. The Th1 cells were the flow-through after CD25, CD56 and CD294 bead selections. Germline V gene sequence: CDR1 SQVTM, CDR2 ANQGSEA. The CDR3 is made up of 8 amino acids. Trimming removed 6 bases at V and 8 bases at J, with 4 bases between.

The sequence came from a man in his forties or fifties in good health. Sequencing used CD4+ Th1 cells sorted from blood. This rearrangement joins TRBV29-1 to TRBJ2-5; D gene unclear. CDR3 residues: CSVDTQYF. In DNA, the CDR3 is TGCAGCGTGGATACCCAGTACTTC.